Presented here are 9 T cell receptor beta chains from one specimen sequenced in a study of PD-L1 blockade in urothelial cancer. Assay: immunoSEQ multiplex PCR; the TCRdb copy retains only in-frame clones and omits some. The sample lists 60,000 or so clones, 85% occurring once. Regarding time point: pretreatment peripheral blood. The material sequenced was PBMCs, taken around atezolizumab (anti-PD-L1) treatment. The receptors shown here come from a man in his sixties or seventies with urothelial cancer.

A single count supports this clone. The J gene is TRBJ1-2, the V gene TRBV9, with 8 positions matching TRBD1. This CDR3 is 14 amino acids long. J gave up 2 bases and V 4 bases, and 4 bases lay outside the gene matches. CDR1 SGDLS and CDR2 YYNGEE come from the germline V gene. The DNA of the CDR3 is TGTGCCAGCAGCTCCAGGACAGGGAACTATGGCTACACCTTC. Amino acids: CASSSRTGNYGYTF.

The rearrangement links TRBV11-2 to TRBJ2-1; no reliable D call. Trimming removed 5 bases at V and 0 bases at J, with 14 bases between. CDR1 SGHAT and CDR2 FQNNGV come from the germline V gene. This CDR3 spans 16 amino acids. DNA for the CDR3: TGTGCCAGCAGCACGCGCATCTCGAGCTCCTACAATGAGCAGTTCTTC. It specifies CASSTRISSSYNEQFF.

The chain employs TRBV11-3 and TRBJ2-5; D call uncertain. Trimming pared 1 base from V and 2 bases from J, leaving 11 bases between. Germline V gives CDR1 SGHNT, CDR2 YENEEA. The CDR3 totals 15 residues. In DNA form, the CDR3 reads TGTGCCAGCAGCTTAGGAGTGGCGGATCAAGAGACCCAGTACTTC. Encoded protein: CASSLGVADQETQYF.

The chain couples TRBV7-9 to TRBJ2-3; D perhaps matches TRBD2 (7 bases). CDR1 SEHNR and CDR2 FQNEAQ come from the germline V gene (reference sequence). The CDR3 extends over 16 amino acids. Trimming pared 2 bases from V and 2 bases from J, leaving 14 bases between. The CDR3 sequence is CASSLLAAGHTDTQYF. In nucleotides, the CDR3 is TGTGCCAGCAGCTTATTAGCAGCGGGACACACAGATACGCAGTATTTT.

This chain joins TRBV14 and TRBJ1-2; 7 bases line up with TRBD1. The CDR3 sequence is 16 residues long. Trimming at V came to 1 base and at J to 3 bases, leaving 8 bases not matched to a gene. Germline values: CDR1 SGHDN, CDR2 FVKESK. The CDR3: CASSQVFRQGYYGYTF. The CDR3 nucleotides are TGTGCCAGCAGCCAAGTCTTCCGACAGGGCTACTATGGCTACACCTTC.

This chain connects TRBV9 to TRBJ2-1, with 14 bases aligning to TRBD2. There are 13 residues in the CDR3. Trimming took 2 bases from V and 13 from J; bases not matched to a gene: 2. Germline V gene sequence: CDR1 SGDLS, CDR2 YYNGEE. The CDR3 loop is CASSVGTSGSQFF. The DNA for the CDR3 is TGTGCCAGCAGCGTGGGGACTAGCGGGAGCCAGTTCTTC. Combining the CDR3 with reference TRBV9 and TRBJ2-1 gives the whole variable domain DSGVTQTPKHLITATGQRVTLRCSPRSGDLSVYWYQQSLDQGLQFLIQYYNGEERAKGNILERFSAQQFPDLHSELNLSSLELGDSALYFCASSVGTSGSQFFGPGTRLTVL.

This clone was counted only a few times. V and J are TRBV6-1 and TRBJ2-5, with 7 bases identical to TRBD2. Germline CDR1 MNHNS, CDR2 SASEGT. The CDR3 is made up of 16 amino acids. With V trimmed by 4 bases and J by 5 bases, 13 bases remained unmatched. The CDR3 region has the DNA TGTGCCAGCAGTGGGGGAGGGGCGCGGGTTCGTGAGACCCAGTACTTC. Amino acids: CASSGGGARVRETQYF.

V is TRBV7-8 and J is TRBJ2-1, with 8 bases aligning to TRBD2. The V gene end was trimmed by 4 bases and the J gene end by 4 bases; junction bases not matched to a gene: 6. CDR1 is SGHVS, CDR2 FQNEAQ, per germline. This CDR3 has 15 amino acids. The CDR3 spells CASSYTSGDYNEQFF. CDR3 DNA: TGTGCCAGCAGCTATACTAGCGGAGATTACAATGAGCAGTTCTTC.

V and J are TRBV30 and TRBJ2-1, with 7 bases lining up with TRBD1. With V trimmed by 0 bases and J by 9 bases, 5 bases remained unmatched. The length of the CDR3 is 13 residues. CDR1 GTSNPN and CDR2 SVGIG come from the germline V gene (reference sequence). CDR3 region: CAWSVGQGVEQFF. In DNA form, the CDR3 reads TGTGCCTGGAGTGTAGGGCAGGGGGTTGAGCAGTTCTTC.